Below, 30 T cell receptor beta chains from the same sample are listed, as sequenced in a study of blood T cell repertoires in COVID-19. Profiling relied on immunoSEQ multiplex PCR, and the TCRdb table lists in-frame clones only, not all of them. The sample records about 47,000 clones, 81% being singletons. The sample was peripheral blood. These receptors came from a woman of 80 years or more with COVID-19, enrolled during active disease.

The chain has TRBV21-1 and TRBJ2-2; the table's D call of TRBD2 was not tested on the DNA. TRBV21-1 is reported as a pseudogene. The CDR3 loop spans 14 amino acids. CDR3 sequence: CASSPGTTGGELFF. DNA of the CDR3: TGTGCCAGCAGCCCGGGAACCACGGGCGGGGAGCTGTTTTTT.

This clone was seen more than once but under ten times. The chain is built from TRBV19 and TRBJ1-5, with D unclear. V lost 2 bases and J lost 3, with 5 bases in between. The germline V gene has CDR1 LNHDA and CDR2 SQIVND (reference sequence). The CDR3 is 13 residues long. The CDR3 loop is CASSITYNQPQHF. The CDR3 DNA follows: TGTGCCAGTAGTATAACCTACAATCAGCCCCAGCATTTT.

This clone has a single count. The gene calls are TRBV3-1 (or the pseudogene TRBV3-2) and TRBJ1-3; no clear D. Germline CDR1 LGHDT, CDR2 YNNKEL (reference sequence). CDR3 length: 15 amino acids. V shed 1 base and J shed 1 base, with 8 bases lying between them. CDR3 sequence: CASSQVAGSGNTIYF. CDR3 DNA sequence: TGTGCCAGCAGCCAAGTCGCGGGATCTGGAAACACCATATATTTT.

The J gene is TRBJ1-2, the V gene TRBV7-9, with 10 positions matching TRBD1. The CDR3 contains 16 residues. Germline V gene lookup returns CDR1 SEHNR and CDR2 FQNEAQ (reference sequence). Trimming removed 5 bases from V and 3 bases from J; junction bases left unmatched: 9. CDR3 bases: TGTGCCAGCAGCACATGGGGGACAGGGGCCGACTATGGCTACACCTTC. As protein: CASSTWGTGADYGYTF.

The chain uses TRBV5-1 and TRBJ2-1, with 10 bases aligning to TRBD2. Per the germline V gene, CDR1 is SGHRS and CDR2 is YFSETQ. V lost 3 bases to trimming and J lost 5 bases; unmatched junction nucleotides: 14. This CDR3 contains 18 residues. The CDR3 region is CASSWTGLSGLADNEQFF. CDR3 in DNA: TGCGCCAGCAGCTGGACAGGGCTATCTGGACTAGCGGACAATGAGCAGTTCTTC.

The V gene is TRBV19, the J gene TRBJ2-1; no firm D call. V was cut by 3 bases and J by 8 bases, with 8 bases left in between. The CDR3 is 12 residues long. Germline CDR1 and CDR2: LNHDA and SQIVND (reference sequence). For the CDR3, the DNA is TGTGCCAGTAGTATCTGGAGCGATGAGCAGTTCTTC. Translated, it gives CASSIWSDEQFF.

The chain is built from TRBV12-3 or TRBV12-4 and TRBJ2-1; 7 nucleotides align to TRBD1. V shed 6 bases, J shed 12 bases, and the junction held 8 bases outside the gene matches. CDR3 size: 12 residues. The CDR3, as DNA: TGTGCCAGCAGCCGACAGGGTGAAGGGCAGTTCTTC. Its protein is CASSRQGEGQFF.

The chain combines TRBV16 with TRBJ2-6; unclear D gene. The V gene's germline CDR1 is KGHSY and CDR2 FQNENV. Trimming removed 5 bases at V and 0 bases at J, with 8 bases between. The CDR3 spans 15 residues. This CDR3 is CASSEAASGANVLTF. For the CDR3, the DNA is TGTGCCAGCAGCGAAGCCGCCTCTGGGGCCAACGTCCTGACTTTC. Combining the CDR3 with reference TRBV16 and TRBJ2-6 gives the whole variable domain GEEVAQTPKHLVRGEGQKAKLYCAPIKGHSYVFWYQQVLKNEFKFLISFQNENVFDETGMPKERFSAKCLPNSPCSLEIQATKLEDSAVYFCASSEAASGANVLTFGAGSRLTVL.

This clone was detected only a few times. J is TRBJ2-7 and V is TRBV10-3; 11 bases match TRBD2. The CDR3 has 12 residues. V lost 8 bases to trimming and J lost 7 bases; unmatched junction nucleotides: 4. Germline assignment: CDR1 ENHRY and CDR2 SYGVKD. The CDR3: CAIRASGGEQYF. DNA of the CDR3: TGTGCCATCCGTGCTAGCGGGGGGGAGCAGTACTTC.

This rearrangement joins TRBV7-3 to TRBJ1-1; D ambiguous. This CDR3 spans 14 amino acids. V lost 3 bases and J 3 bases, leaving 11 bases between the germline ends. Looked up from germline, CDR1 is SGHTA and CDR2 is FQGTGA. CDR3 protein: CASSFQAGDTEAFF. CDR3 DNA sequence: TGTGCCAGCAGCTTCCAGGCGGGTGACACTGAAGCTTTCTTT.

The chain joins TRBV6-4 to TRBJ2-1, with D perhaps TRBD2 (6 bases). This CDR3 is 18 amino acids long. CDR1 is MRHNA, CDR2 SNTAGT, per germline. The V and J ends lost 0 bases and 9 bases respectively, with 24 bases between them. The CDR3 sequence: CASSDSMGGALAFREQFF. The CDR3 nucleotides read TGTGCCAGCAGTGACTCGATGGGGGGAGCCCTGGCGTTTCGTGAGCAGTTCTTC.

This clone was seen more than once but under ten times. V usage is TRBV4-2 and J usage is TRBJ1-6; D remains unclear. This CDR3 is 16 amino acids long. The V gene's germline CDR1 is LGHNA and CDR2 YNFKEQ. Trimming stripped 0 bases from V and 10 bases from J, with 16 bases between. CDR3 residues: CASSQEGGLGWSPLHF. The CDR3 nucleotides read TGTGCCAGCAGCCAAGAGGGAGGGCTCGGGTGGTCACCCCTCCACTTT.

This clone was detected once. The chain has TRBV18 and TRBJ2-7; 7 nucleotides align to TRBD1. The germline CDR1 and CDR2 sequences are KGHSH and LQKENI. The CDR3 contains 16 residues. J was trimmed by 3 bases and V by 2 bases; bases with no gene match: 10. The CDR3 sequence is CASSPLGDRKNYEQYF. The CDR3 bases are TGTGCCAGCTCACCATTAGGGGACAGAAAGAACTACGAGCAGTACTTC.

The chain combines TRBV6-5 with TRBJ2-1; 8 bases fit TRBD2. The CDR3 runs 15 residues. Germline loops: CDR1 MNHEY, CDR2 SVGAGI. V gave up 6 bases and J gave up 0 bases; unmatched junction bases: 4. The CDR3: CASSNSGSSYNEQFF. In DNA form, the CDR3 reads TGTGCCAGCAGCAACAGCGGGAGCTCCTACAATGAGCAGTTCTTC.

This clone was seen a handful of times. This rearrangement joins TRBV3-1 (or the pseudogene TRBV3-2) to TRBJ2-5, with D possibly matching TRBD2 (5 bases). The CDR3 is made up of 22 amino acids. Germline V lookup: CDR1 LGHDT, CDR2 YNNKEL (reference sequence). With 0 bases removed from V and 5 bases from J, the gap between germline ends came to 34 bases. CDR3 sequence: CASSQDLGLVGVFGLDRETQYF. For the CDR3, the DNA is TGTGCCAGCAGCCAAGATCTTGGGCTGGTGGGAGTTTTTGGGTTGGATCGGGAGACCCAGTACTTC.

The rearrangement links TRBV24-1 to TRBJ2-1; D ambiguous. CDR3 length: 15 residues. Looked up from germline, CDR1 is KGHDR and CDR2 is SFDVKD. Trimming cost V 1 base and J 8 bases, with 14 bases left between them. The CDR3 nucleotides are TGTGCCACCAGTGATTTCACAAGGCCAAGCGATGAGCAGTTCTTC. This gives the protein CATSDFTRPSDEQFF.

The CDR3 spells CASNSGTMNTEAFF. CDR3 bases: TGTGCCAGCAACTCCGGGACAATGAACACTGAAGCTTTCTTT. The rearrangement links TRBV2 to TRBJ1-1; a weak D match, TRBD1 (6 bases). From germline, CDR1 is SNHLY and CDR2 FYNNEI. The CDR3 contains 14 residues. Trimming shortened V by 7 bases and J by 0 bases, and 12 bases separated the two germline ends.

Only one count was recorded for this clone. The chain recombines TRBV5-8 with TRBJ2-4; unclear D gene. The germline V and J ends were trimmed by 0 bases and 9 bases, with 19 bases remaining between them. CDR1 is SGHTS, CDR2 YDEGEE, per germline. This CDR3 region has 16 residues. CDR3 amino acids: CASSLGAGAVLGIQYF. The CDR3 DNA reads TGTGCCAGCAGCTTGGGGGCAGGCGCCGTTCTGGGCATTCAGTACTTC.

The rearrangement joins TRBV20-1 to TRBJ2-1, with D possibly matching TRBD2 (5 bases). The CDR3 covers 14 residues. Trimming cost V 3 bases and J 3 bases, with 12 bases left between them. Germline V CDR1 and CDR2: DFQATT, SNEGSKA (reference sequence). The DNA for the CDR3 is TGCAGTGCTAGTTTGGCGGGTGTCTACAATGAGCAGTTCTTC. Its translation: CSASLAGVYNEQFF.

This chain connects TRBV2 to TRBJ1-5; 9 nucleotides line up with TRBD1. V lost 4 bases to trimming and J lost 0 bases; unmatched junction nucleotides: 1. Germline V lookup: CDR1 SNHLY, CDR2 FYNNEI. CDR3 length: 15 residues. DNA for the CDR3: TGTGCCAGCAGTGGGGACAGGGCTAGCAATCAGCCCCAGCATTTT. This translates into CASSGDRASNQPQHF. The full variable domain, its missing parts supplied by reference TRBV2 and TRBJ1-5, is EPEVTQTPSHQVTQMGQEVILRCVPISNHLYFYWYRQILGQKVEFLVSFYNNEISEKSEIFDDQFSVERPDGSNFTLKIRSTKLEDSAMYFCASSGDRASNQPQHFGDGTRLSIL.

The J gene is TRBJ2-2, the V gene TRBV28; 11 bases are shared with TRBD2. In germline, CDR1 is MDHEN, CDR2 SYDVKM. The junction had 8 bases not matched to a gene; V was cut back by 6 bases and J by 2 bases. The CDR3 has 17 residues. The CDR3 DNA reads TGTGCCAGCAGCACGCCGGGACTAGCGGCCAACACCGGGGAGCTGTTTTTT. Its translation is CASSTPGLAANTGELFF.

A few counts support this clone. V is TRBV7-6 and J is TRBJ2-1, with 10 bases aligning to TRBD2. Germline CDR1 SGHVS, CDR2 FNYEAQ. V shed 1 base and J 6 bases; nucleotides not matched to a gene: 3. This CDR3 contains 15 residues. The CDR3 loop reads CASSLELAGPNEQFF. The CDR3 coding sequence is TGTGCCAGCAGCTTAGAACTAGCGGGGCCCAATGAGCAGTTCTTC.

The chain uses TRBV7-8 and TRBJ2-7; no reliable D call. The CDR3 covers 14 residues. The V gene's germline CDR1 is SGHVS and CDR2 FQNEAQ. V was clipped by 5 bases and J by 3 bases, with 14 bases between them. In DNA form, the CDR3 reads TGTGCCAGCAGCCAGCCCAAACCCGTCTACGAGCAGTACTTC. Residues: CASSQPKPVYEQYF. Supplemented by reference TRBV7-8 and TRBJ2-7, the full variable domain reads GAGVSQSPRYKVAKRGQDVALRCDPISGHVSLFWYQQALGQGPEFLTYFQNEAQLDKSGLPSDRFFAERPEGSVSTLKIQRTQQEDSAVYLCASSQPKPVYEQYFGPGTRLTVT.

For the CDR3, the DNA is TGCAGCGGTCGGTCGGAGACCCAGTACTTC. Protein: CSGRSETQYF. The rearrangement uses TRBV29-1 and TRBJ2-5; D remains unclear. The CDR3 is made up of 10 amino acids. Deletions cut 7 bases from V and 5 bases from J, with 8 bases between. From germline, CDR1 is SQVTM and CDR2 ANQGSEA.

The chain carries TRBV4-2 and TRBJ2-1; maybe TRBD2 (5 bases). CDR1 is LGHNA and CDR2 is YNFKEQ in the germline V gene. V lost 4 bases and J 9 bases, leaving 7 bases between the germline ends. This CDR3 comprises 11 residues. In DNA, the CDR3 is TGTGCCAGCAGCCGGGCGGGTGAGCAGTTCTTC. Encoded protein: CASSRAGEQFF.

The chain uses TRBV19 and TRBJ2-7; a possible D gene is TRBD2 (5 bases). V dropped 6 bases and J dropped 0 bases, with 9 bases sitting between them. CDR3 length: 13 amino acids. Germline CDR1 is LNHDA and CDR2 is SQIVND (reference sequence). CDR3 protein: CASRDSDSYEQYF. In DNA form, the CDR3 reads TGTGCCAGTAGAGATAGCGACTCCTACGAGCAGTACTTC.

This chain uses TRBV5-1 with TRBJ2-3; 9 bases align to TRBD1. CDR3 length: 16 amino acids. After removal of 4 bases from V and 0 bases from J, the junction contained 6 bases not matched to a gene. Looked up from germline, CDR1 is SGHRS and CDR2 is YFSETQ. In DNA form, the CDR3 reads TGCGCCAGCAGCCTCTCACAGGGGGCTAGCACAGATACGCAGTATTTT. This codes for CASSLSQGASTDTQYF.

The chain recombines TRBV27 with TRBJ1-1, with D possibly TRBD1 on 5 matching bases. V was trimmed by 6 bases and J by 3 bases, leaving 11 bases between them. CDR3 length: 13 residues. In germline, CDR1 is MNHEY, CDR2 SMNVEV (reference sequence). The CDR3 here is CASSVRGYTEAFF. DNA of the CDR3: TGTGCCAGCAGCGTCCGGGGGTACACTGAAGCTTTCTTT.

The V gene is TRBV1, the J gene TRBJ2-5; the D call in the table, TRBD2, was not verified against the DNA. TRBV1 is noted as a pseudogene. The length of the CDR3 is 18 residues. The CDR3 nucleotides are TGCACCAGCAGCCAAGATTGGAGGAGCGGGAGGTTCGGGGAGACCCAGTACTTC. It codes for CTSSQDWRSGRFGETQYF.

The chain is built from TRBV6-5 and TRBJ1-4; no reliable D call. Trimming cost V 7 bases and J 8 bases, with 11 bases left between them. Germline V gene data show CDR1 as MNHEY and CDR2 as SVGAGI. The CDR3 consists of 12 residues. Here the CDR3 reads CASNYPAEKLFF. The CDR3 bases are TGTGCCAGCAACTACCCTGCGGAAAAACTGTTTTTT.